This T cell receptor beta chain was identified during a study of CXCR3-negative and CXCR3-positive naive CD8 T cells. Comments on this clonotype: Its specificity is unknown.

5' RACE that incorporated UMI labels was used to prepare the TRB cDNA libraries. After re-calling the 5' RACE reads, TCRdb lists one entry per CDR3 protein, DNA absent. There are approximately 60,000 distinct CDR3 sequences in the sample, with 23% held by the top ten. General observations from the study: Naive cells that were CXCR3-negative or CXCR3-positive used TRBV-TRBJ genes alike, while memory cells diverged.

CDR1 and CDR2 (germline): SEHNR, FQNEAQ (reference sequence). This CDR3 is 20 amino acids long. The sequence was obtained from a human donor in good health. Some clones in this sample may be carry-over from other donors' samples. The rearrangement joins TRBV7-9 to TRBJ2-1; the D call from TCRdb, TRBD1, cannot be confirmed without DNA. Sequencing was carried out using memory CD8+ T cells from blood. The chain's CDR3 is CASSPVPPRGGPNLYNEQFF.